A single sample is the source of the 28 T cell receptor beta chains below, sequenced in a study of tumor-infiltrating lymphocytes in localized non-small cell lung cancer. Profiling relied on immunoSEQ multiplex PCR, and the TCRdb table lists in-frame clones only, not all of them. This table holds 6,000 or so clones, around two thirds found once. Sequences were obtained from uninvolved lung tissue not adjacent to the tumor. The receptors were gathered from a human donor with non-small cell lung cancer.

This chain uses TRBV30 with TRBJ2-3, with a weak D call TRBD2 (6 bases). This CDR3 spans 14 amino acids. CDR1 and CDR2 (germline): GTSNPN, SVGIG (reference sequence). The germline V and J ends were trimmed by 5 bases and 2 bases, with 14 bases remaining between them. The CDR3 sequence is CAWGGGTNTDTQYF. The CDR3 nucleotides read TGTGCCTGGGGAGGCGGGACCAACACAGATACGCAGTATTTT.

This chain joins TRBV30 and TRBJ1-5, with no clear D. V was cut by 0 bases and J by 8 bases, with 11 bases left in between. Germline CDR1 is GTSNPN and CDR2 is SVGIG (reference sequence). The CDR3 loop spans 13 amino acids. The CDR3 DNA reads TGTGCCTGGAGTGTAAACTCCCGGGAGCCCCAGCATTTT. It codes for CAWSVNSREPQHF. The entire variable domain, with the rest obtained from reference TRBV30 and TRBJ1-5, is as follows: SQTIHQWPATLVQPVGSPLSLECTVEGTSNPNLYWYRQAAGRGLQLLFYSVGIGQISSEVPQNLSASRPQDRQFILSSKKLLLSDSGFYLCAWSVNSREPQHFGDGTRLSIL.

The CDR3 DNA reads as TGTGCCAGCAGTACCCCAGGCGGTTTAGGCTACACCTTC. This translates into CASSTPGGLGYTF. This rearrangement joins TRBV6-5 to TRBJ1-2; D gene unclear. The germline CDR1 and CDR2 sequences are MNHEY and SVGAGI. The CDR3 loop spans 13 amino acids. V lost 5 bases to trimming and J lost 8 bases, with 15 bases between them.

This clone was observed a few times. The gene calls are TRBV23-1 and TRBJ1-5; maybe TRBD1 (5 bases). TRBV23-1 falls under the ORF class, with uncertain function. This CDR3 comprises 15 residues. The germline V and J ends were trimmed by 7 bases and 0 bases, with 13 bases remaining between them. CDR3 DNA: TGCGCCAGCACAGATCGGGGCTATAGCAATCAGCCCCAGCATTTT. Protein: CASTDRGYSNQPQHF.

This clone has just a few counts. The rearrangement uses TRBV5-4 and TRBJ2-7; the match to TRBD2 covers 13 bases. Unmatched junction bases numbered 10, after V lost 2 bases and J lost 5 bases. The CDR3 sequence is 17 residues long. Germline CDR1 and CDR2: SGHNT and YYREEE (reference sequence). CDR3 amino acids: CASSFWGTSGRAHEQYF. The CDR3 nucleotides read TGTGCCAGCAGCTTTTGGGGAACTAGCGGGAGGGCCCACGAGCAGTACTTC.

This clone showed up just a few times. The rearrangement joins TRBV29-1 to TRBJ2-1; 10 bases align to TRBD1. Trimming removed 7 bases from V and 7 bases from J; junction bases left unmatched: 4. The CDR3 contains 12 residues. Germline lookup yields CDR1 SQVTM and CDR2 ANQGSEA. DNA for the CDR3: TGCAGCGGGGACAGGGGTCGGAATGAGCAGTTCTTC. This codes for CSGDRGRNEQFF.

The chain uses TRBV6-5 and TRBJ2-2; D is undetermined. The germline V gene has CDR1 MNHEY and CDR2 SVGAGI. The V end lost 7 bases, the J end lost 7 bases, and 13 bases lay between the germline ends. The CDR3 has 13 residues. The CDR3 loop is CASTYWQDGELFF. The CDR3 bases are TGTGCCAGCACCTACTGGCAGGACGGGGAGCTGTTTTTT.

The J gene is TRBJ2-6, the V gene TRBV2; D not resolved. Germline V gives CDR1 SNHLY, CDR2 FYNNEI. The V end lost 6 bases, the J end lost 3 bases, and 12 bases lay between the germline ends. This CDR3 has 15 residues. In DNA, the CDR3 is TGTGCCAGCAGGCAGGCGACCGGTGGGGCCAACGTCCTGACTTTC. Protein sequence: CASRQATGGANVLTF.

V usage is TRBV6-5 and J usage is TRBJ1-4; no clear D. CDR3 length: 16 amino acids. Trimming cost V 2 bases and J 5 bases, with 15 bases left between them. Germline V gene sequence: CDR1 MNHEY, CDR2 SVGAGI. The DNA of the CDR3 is TGTGCCAGCAGTTACCGGCTCGTCCGAGAGAATGAAAAACTGTTTTTT. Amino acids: CASSYRLVRENEKLFF.

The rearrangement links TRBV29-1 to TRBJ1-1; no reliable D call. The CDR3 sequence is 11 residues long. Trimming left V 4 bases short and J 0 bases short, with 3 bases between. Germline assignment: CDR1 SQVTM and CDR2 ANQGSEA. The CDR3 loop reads CSVAVNTEAFF. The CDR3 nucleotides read TGCAGCGTTGCGGTGAACACTGAAGCTTTCTTT.

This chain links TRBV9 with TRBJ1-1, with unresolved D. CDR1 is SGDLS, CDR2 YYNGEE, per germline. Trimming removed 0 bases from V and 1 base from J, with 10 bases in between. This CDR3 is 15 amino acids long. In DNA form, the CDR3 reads TGTGCCAGCAGCGTAGCCCCCAGTTCGAACACTGAAGCTTTCTTT. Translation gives CASSVAPSSNTEAFF. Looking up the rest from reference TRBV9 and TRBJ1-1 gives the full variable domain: DSGVTQTPKHLITATGQRVTLRCSPRSGDLSVYWYQQSLDQGLQFLIQYYNGEERAKGNILERFSAQQFPDLHSELNLSSLELGDSALYFCASSVAPSSNTEAFFGQGTRLTVV.

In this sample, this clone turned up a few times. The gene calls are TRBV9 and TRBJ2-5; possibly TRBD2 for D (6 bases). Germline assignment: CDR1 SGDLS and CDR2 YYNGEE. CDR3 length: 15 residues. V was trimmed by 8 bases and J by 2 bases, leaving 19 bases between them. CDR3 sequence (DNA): TGTGCCAGGGCGATCGGCGGGATTCTACAAGAGACCCAGTACTTC. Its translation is CARAIGGILQETQYF.

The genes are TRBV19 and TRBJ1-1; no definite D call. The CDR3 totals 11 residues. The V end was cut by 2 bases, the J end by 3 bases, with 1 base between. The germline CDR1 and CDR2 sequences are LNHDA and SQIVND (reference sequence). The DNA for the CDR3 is TGTGCCAGTAGTATATACACTGAAGCTTTCTTT. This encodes CASSIYTEAFF.

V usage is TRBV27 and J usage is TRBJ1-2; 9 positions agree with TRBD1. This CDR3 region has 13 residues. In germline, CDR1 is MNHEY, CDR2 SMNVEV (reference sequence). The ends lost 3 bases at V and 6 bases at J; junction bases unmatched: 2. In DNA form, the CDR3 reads TGTGCCAGCAGTTTCGGGACAGGGAATGGCTACACCTTC. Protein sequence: CASSFGTGNGYTF.

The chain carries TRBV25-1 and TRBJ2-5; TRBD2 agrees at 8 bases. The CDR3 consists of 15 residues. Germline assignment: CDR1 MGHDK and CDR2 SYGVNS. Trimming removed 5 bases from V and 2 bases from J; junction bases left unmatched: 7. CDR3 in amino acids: CASSTLGLEQETQYF. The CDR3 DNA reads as TGTGCCAGCAGTACCCTGGGACTAGAACAAGAGACCCAGTACTTC.

DNA of the CDR3: TGTGCCAGCAGCCTCGGGACTACCTACGAGCAGTACTTC. Translation: CASSLGTTYEQYF. The rearrangement joins TRBV7-1 to TRBJ2-7; TRBD2 matches 7 bases. TRBV7-1 is an open reading frame, and its role is uncertain. The CDR3 totals 13 residues. With V trimmed by 5 bases and J by 2 bases, 3 bases remained unmatched.

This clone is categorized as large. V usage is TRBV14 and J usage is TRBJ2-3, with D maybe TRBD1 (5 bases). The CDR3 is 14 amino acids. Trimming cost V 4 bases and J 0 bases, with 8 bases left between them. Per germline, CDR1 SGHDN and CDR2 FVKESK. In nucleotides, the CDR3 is TGTGCCAGCAGCCCTAGACAGAGCACAGATACGCAGTATTTT. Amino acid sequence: CASSPRQSTDTQYF.

DNA for the CDR3: TGTGCCAGCAGCTTCGGACAGACTAATGAAAAACTGTTTTTT. This sequence encodes CASSFGQTNEKLFF. The chain recombines TRBV5-6 with TRBJ1-4; maybe TRBD1 (6 bases). Germline values: CDR1 SGHDT, CDR2 YYEEEE. CDR3 length: 14 amino acids. The V end lost 2 bases, the J end lost 2 bases, and 7 bases lay between the germline ends.

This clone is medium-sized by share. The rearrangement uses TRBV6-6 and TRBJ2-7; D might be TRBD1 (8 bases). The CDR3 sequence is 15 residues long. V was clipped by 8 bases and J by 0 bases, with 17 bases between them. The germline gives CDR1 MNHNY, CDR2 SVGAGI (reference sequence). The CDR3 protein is CASEVQGGSSYEQYF. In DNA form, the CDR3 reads TGTGCCAGCGAGGTACAGGGGGGGAGCTCCTACGAGCAGTACTTC.

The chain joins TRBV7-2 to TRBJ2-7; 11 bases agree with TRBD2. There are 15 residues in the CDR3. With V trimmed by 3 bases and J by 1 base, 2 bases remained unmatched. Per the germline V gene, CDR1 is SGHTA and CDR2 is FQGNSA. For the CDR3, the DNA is TGTGCCAGCAGCTTGAGACTAGCGGGATCCTACGAGCAGTACTTC. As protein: CASSLRLAGSYEQYF.

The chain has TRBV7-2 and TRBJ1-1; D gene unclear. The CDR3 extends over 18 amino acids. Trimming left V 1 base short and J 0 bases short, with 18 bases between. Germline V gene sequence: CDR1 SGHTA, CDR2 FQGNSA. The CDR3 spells CASSLVTGSQTMNTEAFF. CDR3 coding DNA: TGTGCCAGCAGCTTAGTTACCGGGAGCCAAACCATGAACACTGAAGCTTTCTTT.

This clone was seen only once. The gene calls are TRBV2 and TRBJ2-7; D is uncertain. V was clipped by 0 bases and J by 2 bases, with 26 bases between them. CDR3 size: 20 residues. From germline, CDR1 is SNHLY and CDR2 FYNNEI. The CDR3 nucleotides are TGTGCCAGCAGTGAAGCGCTTCAAACAGATCATAGTATGCCTGCCTACGAGCAGTACTTC. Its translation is CASSEALQTDHSMPAYEQYF.

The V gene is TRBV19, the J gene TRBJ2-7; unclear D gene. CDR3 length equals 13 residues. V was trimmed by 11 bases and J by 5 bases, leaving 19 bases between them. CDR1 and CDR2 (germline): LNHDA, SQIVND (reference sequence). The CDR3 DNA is TGTGCCGGCGCCCCTCGGGTTCGGGACGAGCAGTACTTC. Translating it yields CAGAPRVRDEQYF.

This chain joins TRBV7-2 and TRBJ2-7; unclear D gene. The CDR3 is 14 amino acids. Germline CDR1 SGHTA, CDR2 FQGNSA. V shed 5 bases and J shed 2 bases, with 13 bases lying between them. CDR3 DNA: TGTGCCAGCAGCCCCTCCCCGGGCCCCTACGAGCAGTACTTC. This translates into CASSPSPGPYEQYF. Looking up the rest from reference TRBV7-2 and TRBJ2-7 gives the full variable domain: GAGVSQSPSNKVTEKGKDVELRCDPISGHTALYWYRQSLGQGLEFLIYFQGNSAPDKSGLPSDRFSAERTGGSVSTLTIQRTQQEDSAVYLCASSPSPGPYEQYFGPGTRLTVT.

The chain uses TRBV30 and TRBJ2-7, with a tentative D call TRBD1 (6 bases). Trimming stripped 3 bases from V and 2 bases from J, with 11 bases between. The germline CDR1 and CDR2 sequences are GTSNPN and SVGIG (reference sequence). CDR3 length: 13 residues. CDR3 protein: CAWRRTAAYEQYF. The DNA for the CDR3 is TGTGCCTGGAGAAGGACAGCAGCCTACGAGCAGTACTTC.

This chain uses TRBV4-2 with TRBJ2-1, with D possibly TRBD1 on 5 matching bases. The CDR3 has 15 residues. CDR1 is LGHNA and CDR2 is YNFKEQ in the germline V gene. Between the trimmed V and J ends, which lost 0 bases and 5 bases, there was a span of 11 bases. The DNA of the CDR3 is TGTGCCAGCAGCCAAGACCAGGGTATCCACAATGAGCAGTTCTTC. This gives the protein CASSQDQGIHNEQFF.

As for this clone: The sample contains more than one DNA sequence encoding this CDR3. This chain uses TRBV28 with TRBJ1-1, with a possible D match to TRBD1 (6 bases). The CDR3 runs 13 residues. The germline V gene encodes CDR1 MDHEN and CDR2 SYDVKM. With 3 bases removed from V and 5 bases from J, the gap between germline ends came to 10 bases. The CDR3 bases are TGTGCCAGCAGTTTGGGGGGGCGGACTGAAGCTTTCTTT. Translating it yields CASSLGGRTEAFF.

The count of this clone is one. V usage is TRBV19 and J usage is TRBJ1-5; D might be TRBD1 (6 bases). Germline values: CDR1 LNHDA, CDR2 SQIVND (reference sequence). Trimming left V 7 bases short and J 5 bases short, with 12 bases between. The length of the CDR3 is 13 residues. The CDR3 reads CASNYRADQPQHF. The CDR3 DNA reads TGTGCCAGTAACTACAGGGCGGATCAGCCCCAGCATTTT.